This T cell receptor beta chain was found in a study of human T cells and chemical hapten exposure (dated by TCRdb to the early 2020s). Concerning the study at large: Libraries were pooled for sequencing, and per-sample TCR yields varied mainly because of small differences in library volumes within the pool. In alopecia patients, the study followed how the peripheral blood TCR repertoire changed in vivo over primary and secondary sensitization to diphenylcyclopropenone (DPC), a hapten. For every blood RNA sample, sequencing covered both the TCR alpha and TCR beta chains. Results and caveats for the whole study, not just this receptor: Repeated subsampling changed both the strength of the expansion versus patch-test correlation and the threshold at which that correlation became significant. The number of TCRs above 1 in 1000 frequency did not change with DPC sensitization; there was no evidence of global repertoire structure alterations.

Unfractionated whole blood was collected in Tempus Blood RNA tubes, and total RNA was extracted from that blood. As TCR sequencing controls, about 5 healthy volunteers were used, with blood taken at day 0, 2 weeks and 6 weeks. This clonotype was observed many times. No cognate antigen has been identified for it. There are no base qualities to consult, and no much larger clone falls within one base. V was cut back by 5 bases and J by 7 bases, leaving a gap of 17 bases between them. The cysteine opens and the phenylalanine closes a CDR3 of 14 amino acids. Only CDR3 DNA remains: 42 bases, in frame from the first base. Per the germline V gene (reference sequence), LNHDA is the CDR1 and SQIVND is the CDR2. Receptors were amplified or captured by 5' RACE. Sequencing relied on an Illumina MiSeq. During library preparation, unique molecular identifiers were attached to individual cDNA molecules so that TCRs could be counted quantitatively and reproducibly. Per the source publication's procedure: The median number of TCRs per sample was 90,000 to 100,000, ranging from about 20,000 to 750,000. V, J and CDR3 annotation of the TCR reads was performed with the Decombinator software suite. To make PS versus PT1 abundance plots, every sample was subsampled to the same number of TCRs (28,000). TCRs were defined as expanded if absent before sensitization and observed at least eight times at the 2-week time point. Through fastp at Q25 and MiXCR, TCRdb rebuilt clones from the public reads, retaining in-frame beta chains. When rows share a CDR3 protein, they turn into one entry using the most common DNA and genes. TCRdb assigned the V and J calls; the authors' analysis was not used. The sample table lists 120,000 to 150,000 distinct CDR3 sequences, roughly 4% of them with a count of one. Of the sample, about 1.3% falls within the top ten clones.

The rearranged segments are TRBV19 and TRBJ2-5; the D gene assignment is ambiguous. This TCR was recovered from a female donor in good health. The CDR3 loop reads CASSSLTGFGTQYF. The nucleotide sequence is TGTGCCAGTAGTTCTCTGACCGGGTTTGGGACCCAGTACTTC.